This TCR beta chain derives from a study of human T cells and chemical hapten exposure. Study at large: There were weekly diphenylcyclopropenone doses to the scalp for patients throughout the approximately 25-week study. Patch tests put 0.01% DPC on the upper back, read at 6 days.

TCRdb used MiXCR to reprocess the RACE reads, holding one entry per CDR3 protein. This table holds tens of thousands of distinct CDR3 sequences, about 8% found once. The CDR3 length is 17 residues. In germline, CDR1 is SGHDT, CDR2 YYEEEE. V was pared by 0 bases and J by 2 bases, with 11 bases of the junction left unmatched. Many counts were recorded for this clonotype. Antigen unknown. As for time point: patch test 1, 2 weeks after DPC sensitization. Noted treatment: therapeutic diphenylcyclopropenone sensitization with weekly scalp DPC. The drawing of blood occurred before each patch test was applied. General observations from the study: Patch test scores rose with PT1 expanded TCR counts, a positive correlation.

This specimen was whole blood, taken in connection with sensitization to the hapten diphenylcyclopropenone (DPC). The TCR originated in a woman aged 30 to 39 with alopecia areata. Some clones in this sample may be carry-over from other donors' samples. The chain is built from TRBV5-6 and TRBJ2-7, with 7 bases that match TRBD2. The CDR3 nucleotides read TGTGCCAGCAGCTTGGTTAGGGACTATGTCAGCACCTACGAGCAGTACTTC. Translating gives CASSLVRDYVSTYEQYF. The full variable domain, its missing parts supplied by reference TRBV5-6 and TRBJ2-7, is DAGVTQSPTHLIKTRGQQVTLRCSPKSGHDTVSWYQQALGQGPQFIFQYYEEEERQRGNFPDRFSGHQFPNYSSELNVNALLLGDSALYLCASSLVRDYVSTYEQYFGPGTRLTVT.